The 31 T cell receptor beta chains presented below share a single source sample, sequenced in a study of T cells in localized non-small cell lung cancer. Some clones are missing from TCRdb's copy, which holds only in-frame ones; the method was immunoSEQ multiplex PCR. Of tens of thousands of clones listed, 84% were seen once; the top ten hold 2.8%. The sequences come from peripheral blood, collected before any cancer treatment. These receptor sequences come from a man aged 40 to 70 with stage I lung adenocarcinoma.

The J gene is TRBJ2-7, the V gene TRBV27; 8 bases are shared with TRBD1. V dropped 2 bases and J dropped 7; count of bases not matched to a gene: 13. This CDR3 is 16 amino acids long. CDR1 MNHEY and CDR2 SMNVEV come from the germline V gene (reference sequence). The CDR3 here is CASSLPPGQGREEQYF. The CDR3 nucleotides are TGTGCCAGCAGTTTACCCCCAGGACAGGGTCGAGAGGAGCAGTACTTC.

This chain uses TRBV27 with TRBJ2-3; possibly TRBD2 for D (5 bases). Deletions cut 10 bases from V and 0 bases from J, with 14 bases between. Germline V gene lookup returns CDR1 MNHEY and CDR2 SMNVEV (reference sequence). This CDR3 has 14 residues. The CDR3 region has the DNA TGTGCCACAGGAGGCTATACTAGCACAGATACGCAGTATTTT. Its translation: CATGGYTSTDTQYF.

The chain links TRBV6-4 to TRBJ2-1; TRBD2 might be the D (7 bases). CDR1 is MRHNA, CDR2 SNTAGT, per germline. This CDR3 region has 14 residues. V was clipped by 5 bases and J by 6 bases, with 14 bases between them. CDR3 bases: TGTGCCAGCAGTAGGGGGGGGCGAAGCAATGAGCAGTTCTTC. Encoded protein: CASSRGGRSNEQFF.

This chain uses TRBV5-1 with TRBJ2-3, with D possibly matching TRBD1 (7 bases). Per germline, CDR1 SGHRS and CDR2 YFSETQ. The V end lost 7 bases, the J end lost 1 base, and 13 bases lay between the germline ends. This CDR3 region has 14 residues. The CDR3 loop is CASGGGRGTDTQYF. CDR3 DNA sequence: TGCGCCAGCGGAGGGGGCAGGGGCACAGATACGCAGTATTTT.

The V gene is TRBV30, the J gene TRBJ2-4; D gene unclear. The CDR3 runs 15 residues. V was pared by 2 bases and J by 0 bases, with 11 bases between. CDR1 is GTSNPN and CDR2 is SVGIG in the germline V gene (reference sequence). The CDR3 region is CAWSPPQAAKNIQYF. DNA of the CDR3: TGTGCCTGGAGTCCCCCCCAGGCAGCCAAAAACATTCAGTACTTC.

This clone was picked up one time. The chain carries TRBV23-1 and TRBJ1-5; D may be TRBD1 (5 bases). TRBV23-1 is reported as an ORF; its role is uncertain. The CDR3 is 16 residues long. With 7 bases removed from V and 7 bases from J, the gap between germline ends came to 23 bases. For the CDR3, the DNA is TGCGCCAGCACCTTAGGAGGGTTGTGGGAGGGGCAGCCCCAGCATTTT. Amino acids: CASTLGGLWEGQPQHF.

With respect to this clone: Its ends do not fully match the called genes, so a read error is possible. V gene TRBV5-1 combines with J gene TRBJ2-3; TRBD1 agrees at 7 bases. This CDR3 has 15 residues. Germline lookup yields CDR1 SGHRS and CDR2 YFSETQ. The CDR3: CATSRGWEGTDTQYF. The CDR3, as DNA: TGCGCCACCAGCAGGGGGTGGGAAGGCACAGATACGCAGTATTTT.

The V call is TRBV4-2, the J call TRBJ2-1; 10 bases are shared with TRBD1. This CDR3 comprises 15 residues. The ends lost 4 bases at V and 10 bases at J; junction bases unmatched: 10. Per germline, CDR1 LGHNA and CDR2 YNFKEQ. CDR3 DNA sequence: TGTGCCAGCAGCCTCCGGGACAGGGGTCTTCAGGAGCAGTTCTTC. This sequence encodes CASSLRDRGLQEQFF.

The V and J genes are TRBV10-3 and TRBJ2-2; 7 bases line up with TRBD1. V was pared by 5 bases and J by 5 bases, with 8 bases of the junction left unmatched. The germline CDR1 and CDR2 sequences are ENHRY and SYGVKD. This CDR3 spans 15 amino acids. The CDR3 here is CAISTGAGVTGELFF. As DNA, the CDR3 is TGTGCCATCAGTACAGGGGCAGGGGTGACCGGGGAGCTGTTTTTT.

This sequence joins TRBV14 and TRBJ1-3; possible D gene TRBD1, 5 bases. This CDR3 is built from 17 residues. Trimming shortened V by 3 bases and J by 0 bases, and 15 bases separated the two germline ends. CDR1 SGHDN and CDR2 FVKESK come from the germline V gene. DNA for the CDR3: TGTGCCAGCAGCCAGGGAGGGGACGGGGACTCTGGAAACACCATATATTTT. This encodes CASSQGGDGDSGNTIYF.

This clone was observed a handful of times. V is TRBV7-2 and J is TRBJ2-3; possible D gene TRBD2, 5 bases. CDR3 size: 16 residues. CDR1 and CDR2 from the germline V gene are SGHTA and FQGNSA. Trimming stripped 5 bases from V and 0 bases from J, with 15 bases between. CDR3 bases: TGTGCCAGCAGCAGAAGGACTGCATCTAGCACAGATACGCAGTATTTT. Protein product: CASSRRTASSTDTQYF.

This chain connects TRBV19 to TRBJ2-7; the match to TRBD2 covers 7 bases. V was clipped by 5 bases and J by 3 bases; unmatched bases: 4. The CDR3 has 13 amino acids. Germline lookup yields CDR1 LNHDA and CDR2 SQIVND (reference sequence). CDR3 bases: TGTGCCAGTAGTGCGGGACTACTCTACGAGCAGTACTTC. Residues: CASSAGLLYEQYF.

The chain couples TRBV28 to TRBJ2-5, with 7 positions matching TRBD1. After removal of 8 bases from V and 2 bases from J, the junction contained 5 bases not matched to a gene. Per the germline V gene, CDR1 is MDHEN and CDR2 is SYDVKM. This CDR3 has 13 amino acids. CDR3 residues: CASVGGGQETQYF. CDR3 DNA sequence: TGTGCCAGCGTAGGGGGCGGGCAAGAGACCCAGTACTTC.

The chain uses TRBV10-3 and TRBJ2-3; 7 bases fit TRBD1. Germline CDR1 ENHRY, CDR2 SYGVKD. The CDR3 covers 17 residues. Trimming took 4 bases from V and 3 from J; bases not matched to a gene: 13. In DNA form, the CDR3 reads TGTGCCATCAGTGCGTCGCCGGGACAGTTAGGGACAGATACGCAGTATTTT. Amino acid sequence: CAISASPGQLGTDTQYF.

This clone was detected once. The chain has TRBV30 and TRBJ1-5; maybe TRBD1 (5 bases). The CDR3 consists of 15 residues. V was cut by 2 bases and J by 2 bases, with 13 bases left in between. Germline V gene sequence: CDR1 GTSNPN, CDR2 SVGIG (reference sequence). The CDR3 DNA sequence: TGTGCCTGGAGTTCAGGAGACAGTGGCAATCAGCCCCAGCATTTT. It specifies CAWSSGDSGNQPQHF.

The chain is built from TRBV29-1 and TRBJ2-1; tentatively, D is TRBD1 (5 bases). The CDR3 extends over 13 amino acids. Germline loops: CDR1 SQVTM, CDR2 ANQGSEA. Trimming left V 5 bases short and J 0 bases short, with 8 bases between. As DNA, the CDR3 is TGCAGCGTTAGGGGCCTCTCCTACAATGAGCAGTTCTTC. The encoded protein is CSVRGLSYNEQFF.

The CDR3 DNA is TGTGCCAGCAATTCCAGGGGTGGACAGCCCCAGCATTTT. It yields the protein CASNSRGGQPQHF. V usage is TRBV2 and J usage is TRBJ1-5; weak D call: TRBD1 (6 bases). Trimming stripped 7 bases from V and 7 bases from J, with 14 bases between. Germline CDR1 reads SNHLY; CDR2 reads FYNNEI. The CDR3 sequence is 13 residues long.

This clone appeared once. The chain carries TRBV28 and TRBJ2-1, with 14 bases matching TRBD2. The CDR3 is made up of 18 amino acids. From germline, CDR1 is MDHEN and CDR2 SYDVKM. The J segment lost 7 bases and the V segment lost 1 base, leaving 9 bases of the junction unmatched. CDR3 sequence reads: CASSLYEGTSGSINEQFF. CDR3 bases: TGTGCCAGCAGTTTATATGAGGGGACTAGCGGGAGTATAAATGAGCAGTTCTTC. Variable domain in full (rest from reference TRBV28 and TRBJ2-1): DVKVTQSSRYLVKRTGEKVFLECVQDMDHENMFWYRQDPGLGLRLIYFSYDVKMKEKGDIPEGYSVSREKKERFSLILESASTNQTSMYLCASSLYEGTSGSINEQFFGPGTRLTVL.

Written as DNA, the CDR3 is TGTGCCAGCACCGCCGGGGGGGATAATCAGCCCCAGCATTTT. Its translation is CASTAGGDNQPQHF. V is TRBV7-6 and J is TRBJ1-5; the D gene is possibly TRBD1 (5 bases). The V end lost 7 bases, the J end lost 4 bases, and 14 bases lay between the germline ends. CDR3 length: 14 amino acids. Germline V lookup: CDR1 SGHVS, CDR2 FNYEAQ.

CDR3 loop: CASRRLPGFSSYEQYF. The CDR3 coding sequence is TGTGCCAGCAGGAGGTTGCCGGGCTTCAGCTCCTACGAGCAGTACTTC. The J gene is TRBJ2-7, the V gene TRBV5-6; D call uncertain. The V gene lost 5 bases and the J gene lost 0 bases, with 18 bases spanning the gap. The CDR3 is 16 amino acids. Germline V gene sequence: CDR1 SGHDT, CDR2 YYEEEE.

The genes are TRBV4-1 and TRBJ2-7; 10 bases are a match to TRBD2. The CDR3 is made up of 17 amino acids. Germline V lookup: CDR1 MGHRA, CDR2 YSYEKL. J gave up 3 bases and V 2 bases, and 10 bases lay outside the gene matches. For the CDR3, the DNA is TGCGCCAGCAGCCAACTTCTAACCGGGACTAGCGACTACGAGCAGTACTTC. The encoded protein is CASSQLLTGTSDYEQYF.

V is TRBV10-1 and J is TRBJ2-1; 9 bases are shared with TRBD2. The CDR3 length is 15 residues. With 5 bases clipped from V and 7 bases from J, the junction kept 9 bases outside the gene matches. Germline loops: CDR1 WNHNN, CDR2 SYGVQD (reference sequence). CDR3 amino acids: CASSLSSGNLNEQFF. CDR3 DNA sequence: TGCGCCAGCAGTCTCTCTAGCGGGAACTTGAATGAGCAGTTCTTC.

The chain combines TRBV7-3 with TRBJ2-1; the D is unclear. Trimming took 5 bases from V and 0 from J, leaving 11 bases between them. This CDR3 has 15 residues. Germline lookup yields CDR1 SGHTA and CDR2 FQGTGA. The CDR3 nucleotides are TGTGCCAGCAGCCCCCGCATGAGCTCCTACAATGAGCAGTTCTTC. It is translated as CASSPRMSSYNEQFF. Looking up the rest from reference TRBV7-3 and TRBJ2-1 gives the full variable domain: GAGVSQTPSNKVTEKGKYVELRCDPISGHTALYWYRQSLGQGPEFLIYFQGTGAADDSGLPNDRFFAVRPEGSVSTLKIQRTERGDSAVYLCASSPRMSSYNEQFFGPGTRLTVL.

The chain has TRBV21-1 and TRBJ2-7; whether TRBD2, the table's D call, matches the DNA was not checked. TRBV21-1 is an annotated pseudogene. This CDR3 contains 16 residues. CDR3 in amino acids: CASSLRSRHRRGEQYF. The CDR3 DNA reads TGTGCCAGCAGCCTCCGAAGTCGGCACAGGAGGGGCGAGCAGTACTTC.

The chain employs TRBV11-2 and TRBJ1-3, with D maybe TRBD1 (5 bases). The germline CDR1 and CDR2 sequences are SGHAT and FQNNGV. Trimming left V 3 bases short and J 0 bases short, with 12 bases between. This CDR3 spans 16 amino acids. CDR3 nucleotides: TGTGCCAGCAGCTTGAATACAGGCTCCTCTGGAAACACCATATATTTT. This codes for CASSLNTGSSGNTIYF.

The chain joins TRBV18 to TRBJ2-3, with D hard to call. The germline gives CDR1 KGHSH, CDR2 LQKENI. Trimming left V 5 bases short and J 0 bases short, with 6 bases between. The CDR3 has 13 residues. In nucleotides, the CDR3 is TGTGCCAGCTCATACGGGAGCACAGATACGCAGTATTTT. Its translation: CASSYGSTDTQYF.

This rearrangement joins TRBV14 to TRBJ2-7; 16 bases match TRBD2. This CDR3 has 19 amino acids. The junction had 18 bases not matched to a gene; V was cut back by 8 bases and J by 5 bases. Germline loops: CDR1 SGHDN, CDR2 FVKESK. This chain's CDR3 is CASYLPGTSGRAEWNEQYF. DNA of the CDR3: TGTGCCAGCTACCTCCCTGGGACTAGCGGGAGGGCCGAATGGAACGAGCAGTACTTC.

The chain recombines TRBV6-6 with TRBJ2-3, with D uncertain. The length of the CDR3 is 15 residues. Per the germline V gene, CDR1 is MNHNY and CDR2 is SVGAGI (reference sequence). The V and J ends lost 2 bases and 0 bases respectively, with 9 bases between them. Here the CDR3 DNA reads TGTGCCAGCAGTTACGGCTCCTCTAGCACAGATACGCAGTATTTT. This encodes CASSYGSSSTDTQYF.

The CDR3 DNA sequence: TGTGCCAGTAGTCCCCGGGGACCGAATTTTAATGGCTACACCTTC. Residues: CASSPRGPNFNGYTF. This sequence joins TRBV19 and TRBJ1-2, with D possibly matching TRBD1 (5 bases). The V and J ends lost 5 bases and 6 bases respectively, with 19 bases between them. This CDR3 contains 15 residues. The germline V gene has CDR1 LNHDA and CDR2 SQIVND (reference sequence).

This sequence joins TRBV7-9 and TRBJ1-5; D remains unclear. The V and J ends lost 1 base and 6 bases respectively, with 7 bases between them. CDR3 length: 13 residues. CDR1 and CDR2 (germline): SEHNR, FQNEAQ (reference sequence). CDR3 protein: CASSLGSSQPQHF. CDR3 nucleotides: TGTGCCAGCAGCTTAGGATCTAGTCAGCCCCAGCATTTT.

This sequence joins TRBV7-2 and TRBJ2-5; D may be TRBD1 or TRBD2 (5 bases each). CDR1 and CDR2 (germline): SGHTA, FQGNSA. Trimming shortened V by 4 bases and J by 3 bases, and 18 bases separated the two germline ends. The CDR3 is made up of 16 amino acids. The chain's CDR3 is CASSSHRDVGKETQYF. The CDR3 bases are TGTGCCAGCAGCTCGCACCGGGACGTGGGAAAAGAGACCCAGTACTTC.